A single sample gave rise to the 3 T cell receptor beta chains below, sequenced in a study of neoadjuvant anti-PD-1 for oral cavity cancer. Noted time point: after neoadjuvant nivolumab, at surgical resection. TCRdb keeps only in-frame clones here, not all; method: immunoSEQ multiplex PCR. This table has approximately 42,000 clones, about three quarters appearing once. The sample in question was PBMCs, obtained after nivolumab (anti-PD-1) treatment. The receptors were sampled from a person aged 35-79 years with oral cavity squamous cell carcinoma.

The V call is TRBV5-5, the J call TRBJ2-3; TRBD2 is a possible D gene (5 bases). This CDR3 has 16 residues. Germline loops: CDR1 SGHKS, CDR2 YYEKEE (reference sequence). The germline V and J ends were trimmed by 0 bases and 4 bases, with 15 bases remaining between them. CDR3 sequence reads: CASSLGPVRAADTQYF. In DNA form, the CDR3 reads TGTGCCAGCAGCTTGGGTCCGGTGCGGGCGGCAGATACGCAGTATTTT.

CDR3 sequence reads: CASSPTGEHTQYF. The CDR3 nucleotides read TGTGCCAGCAGCCCGACCGGGGAGCATACGCAGTATTTT. The chain joins TRBV6-5 to TRBJ2-3, with a tentative D call TRBD2 (5 bases). The germline V gene encodes CDR1 MNHEY and CDR2 SVGAGI. The V and J ends lost 6 bases and 7 bases respectively, with 14 bases between them. The CDR3 has 13 residues.

The rearrangement joins TRBV5-1 to TRBJ1-1; D unresolved. V shed 0 bases and J shed 1 base, with 10 bases lying between them. Looked up from germline, CDR1 is SGHRS and CDR2 is YFSETQ. CDR3 length: 15 amino acids. CDR3 nucleotides: TGCGCCAGCAGCTTGGTTGGCCAGAGGAACACTGAAGCTTTCTTT. Its translation: CASSLVGQRNTEAFF.